One sample yielded the 12 T cell receptor beta chains listed below, sequenced in a study of blood T cell repertoires in COVID-19. Generated by immunoSEQ multiplex PCR, the TCRdb table keeps only in-frame clones and is missing some. The sample includes around 230,000 clones, 70% to 85% of them seen just once. Sequencing was carried out using peripheral blood. All receptors derive from a man aged 35-49 years who had recovered from COVID-19.

This clone came up a few times. V usage is TRBV5-4 and J usage is TRBJ2-5; TRBD2 is a possible D gene (6 bases). Per germline, CDR1 SGHNT and CDR2 YYREEE (reference sequence). The CDR3 has 16 amino acids. Trimming cost V 4 bases and J 5 bases, with 21 bases left between them. DNA of the CDR3: TGTGCCAGCAGCCAAGGGACCCACCGGGGGTGGGAGACCCAGTACTTC. Residues: CASSQGTHRGWETQYF. Full variable domain (outside the CDR3, taken from reference TRBV5-4 and TRBJ2-5): ETGVTQSPTHLIKTRGQQVTLRCSSQSGHNTVSWYQQALGQGPQFIFQYYREEENGRGNFPPRFSGLQFPNYSSELNVNALELDDSALYLCASSQGTHRGWETQYFGPGTRLLVL.

This chain uses TRBV20-1 with TRBJ2-7, with D hard to call. The length of the CDR3 is 11 residues. The germline V gene encodes CDR1 DFQATT and CDR2 SNEGSKA (reference sequence). The CDR3: CTVTEDYEQYF. The CDR3 nucleotides read TGCACGGTTACCGAAGACTACGAGCAGTACTTC.

This clone was counted between two and nine times. The J gene is TRBJ2-7, the V gene TRBV7-9; no reliable D call. V was shortened by 2 bases and J by 5 bases, with 7 bases between the two germline ends. This CDR3 region has 12 residues. Germline lookup yields CDR1 SEHNR and CDR2 FQNEAQ (reference sequence). The CDR3 DNA is TGTGCCAGCAGCTTATTGTCGGACGAGCAGTACTTC. Amino acid sequence: CASSLLSDEQYF. Combining the CDR3 with reference TRBV7-9 and TRBJ2-7 gives the whole variable domain DTGVSQNPRHKITKRGQNVTFRCDPISEHNRLYWYRQTLGQGPEFLTYFQNEAQLEKSRLLSDRFSAERPKGSFSTLEIQRTEQGDSAMYLCASSLLSDEQYFGPGTRLTVT.

This clone was seen a single time. The rearrangement links TRBV7-9 to TRBJ1-1; D gene uncertain. CDR1 and CDR2 (germline): SEHNR, FQNEAQ (reference sequence). V dropped 4 bases and J dropped 6 bases, with 9 bases sitting between them. The CDR3 length is 12 residues. CDR3 loop: CASSYGMAEAFF. In DNA form, the CDR3 reads TGTGCCAGCAGCTACGGGATGGCTGAAGCTTTCTTT.

This clone was seen more than once but under ten times. The CDR3, as DNA: TGTGCCAGTAGTCCACGCCTGGGGACAGGGGGAATCCGTAACTATGGCTACACCTTC. This sequence encodes CASSPRLGTGGIRNYGYTF. V gene TRBV19 combines with J gene TRBJ1-2; 11 nucleotides line up with TRBD1. The germline V gene encodes CDR1 LNHDA and CDR2 SQIVND (reference sequence). Trimming took 5 bases from V and 1 from J; bases not matched to a gene: 15. This CDR3 region has 19 residues.

The chain combines TRBV4-1 with TRBJ2-1; 7 nucleotides match TRBD2. The trim removed 4 bases at V and 3 bases at J, leaving 3 bases unmatched. The CDR3 contains 14 residues. Germline V CDR1 and CDR2: MGHRA, YSYEKL. The CDR3, as DNA: TGCGCCAGCAGCCTCCGGGACTACTACAATGAGCAGTTCTTC. Amino acids: CASSLRDYYNEQFF.

In this sample, this clone turned up a few times. The J gene is TRBJ2-1, the V gene TRBV5-6, with 9 bases identical to TRBD2. V gave up 4 bases and J gave up 2 bases; unmatched junction bases: 7. The germline V gene has CDR1 SGHDT and CDR2 YYEEEE. There are 16 residues in the CDR3. CDR3 coding DNA: TGTGCCAGCAGCCCCTGGGTAGCGGGAGCCTACAATGAGCAGTTCTTC. Its protein product is CASSPWVAGAYNEQFF. The full variable domain, completed using reference TRBV5-6 and TRBJ2-1, is DAGVTQSPTHLIKTRGQQVTLRCSPKSGHDTVSWYQQALGQGPQFIFQYYEEEERQRGNFPDRFSGHQFPNYSSELNVNALLLGDSALYLCASSPWVAGAYNEQFFGPGTRLTVL.

The chain recombines TRBV10-3 with TRBJ2-3, with D perhaps TRBD1 (5 bases). V lost 2 bases and J lost 4, with 19 bases in between. CDR1 is ENHRY, CDR2 SYGVKD, per germline. The CDR3 is 17 residues long. DNA for the CDR3: TGTGCCATCAGTGAGACTTCGGGCAGGGCAAAGGCAGATACGCAGTATTTT. Its translation: CAISETSGRAKADTQYF.

V usage is TRBV5-8 and J usage is TRBJ1-1; D remains unclear. V was pared by 4 bases and J by 7 bases, with 5 bases between. This CDR3 contains 10 residues. From germline, CDR1 is SGHTS and CDR2 YDEGEE. The CDR3 is CASSRDEAFF. DNA for the CDR3: TGTGCCAGCAGCCGGGATGAAGCTTTCTTT.

The rearrangement links TRBV3-1 (or the pseudogene TRBV3-2) to TRBJ1-1; D not certain. Germline CDR1 LGHDT, CDR2 YNNKEL (reference sequence). The CDR3 is 13 amino acids. Trimming left V 5 bases short and J 0 bases short, with 7 bases between. The DNA of the CDR3 is TGTGCCAGCAGCTTAACAGTGAACACTGAAGCTTTCTTT. Protein product: CASSLTVNTEAFF.

This sequence joins TRBV2 and TRBJ2-3; TRBD2 matches 11 bases. Germline CDR1 reads SNHLY; CDR2 reads FYNNEI. Trimming cost V 2 bases and J 2 bases; bases outside gene matches: 6. The CDR3 contains 17 residues. Here the CDR3 reads CASSERRGLADTDTQYF. The CDR3 DNA reads as TGTGCCAGCAGTGAAAGGAGGGGACTAGCGGACACAGATACGCAGTATTTT.

This rearrangement joins TRBV5-1 to TRBJ1-2; D is possibly TRBD1 (5 bases). This CDR3 is 15 amino acids long. Germline V gene data show CDR1 as SGHRS and CDR2 as YFSETQ. V dropped 0 bases and J dropped 9 bases, with 18 bases sitting between them. CDR3 DNA sequence: TGCGCCAGCAGCTTGGCGGAGGGCCCGAGGGGCAGCTACACCTTC. This codes for CASSLAEGPRGSYTF.